This is a list of T cell receptor beta chains from one sample in a study of vaccination and CD4 T cells after COVID-19. TCRdb reprocessed the PCR reads with MiXCR, giving one entry per CDR3 protein. The sample yields more than 15,000 distinct CDR3 sequences, 40% seen once. These receptors' targets are unknown. The material was CD4+ T cells from blood, cultured in vitro, obtained after SARS-CoV-2 vaccination. All receptors come from a human donor who had recovered from COVID-19. Both conserved end residues are part of each CDR3. A D gene is named only where the DNA matches it firmly. For some rows the clone size is stated as once, few or many, or as a class when expanded; others skip it.

V	J	D	size	CDR3	DNA
TRBV7-2	TRBJ1-3	NA	NA	CASSLVGSLGNTIYF	TGTGCCAGCAGCTTAGTGGGCAGCCTAGGAAACACCATATATTTT
TRBV11-3	TRBJ2-7	TRBD1	NA	CASSAGTGSYEQYF	TGTGCCAGCAGCGCTGGGACAGGCTCCTACGAGCAGTACTTC
TRBV11-2	TRBJ1-1	NA	few	CASSLDLQNTEAFF	TGTGCCAGCAGCTTAGATCTCCAGAACACTGAAGCTTTCTTT
TRBV20-1	TRBJ2-1	NA	few	CSADGAPGFNEQFF	TGCAGTGCAGACGGGGCGCCAGGGTTTAATGAGCAGTTCTTC
TRBV7-2	TRBJ2-3	NA	NA	CASSLVATVDTQYF	TGTGCCAGCAGCTTAGTGGCCACCGTAGATACGCAGTATTTT
TRBV7-3	TRBJ2-3	TRBD2	few	CASSLRGGSRIINTDTQYF	TGTGCCAGCAGCTTAAGGGGAGGGAGCCGGATTATCAACACAGATACGCAGTATTTT
TRBV10-3	TRBJ2-7	NA	NA	CAISESTGIDEQYF	TGTGCCATCAGTGAGTCCACAGGGATAGACGAGCAGTACTTC
TRBV2	TRBJ1-2	TRBD1	few	CASSEDRGNGYTF	TGTGCCAGCAGTGAGGACAGGGGGAATGGCTACACCTTC
TRBV7-2	TRBJ2-3	NA	NA	CASSLIGRYRASTDTQYF	TGTGCCAGCAGCTTAATAGGACGTTACCGAGCTAGCACAGATACGCAGTATTTT
TRBV11-2	TRBJ2-1	TRBD2	once	CASSFVGLAGLSSRNEQFF	TGTGCCAGCAGCTTCGTAGGACTAGCGGGGTTATCTTCTAGGAATGAGCAGTTCTTC
TRBV19	TRBJ1-1	NA	few	CASSITREDREAFF	TGTGCCAGTAGCATTACACGGGAGGATCGTGAAGCTTTCTTT
TRBV19	TRBJ2-2	NA	NA	CASRPTGMSQHTGELFF	TGTGCCAGTAGGCCTACAGGAATGTCACAACACACCGGGGAGCTGTTTTTT
TRBV6-2/TRBV6-3	TRBJ2-1	NA	once	CASSHTADEQFF	TGTGCCAGCAGTCACACTGCGGATGAGCAGTTCTTC
TRBV19	TRBJ2-5	TRBD2	NA	CASSIRLAGVQETQYF	TGTGCCAGTAGTATCCGACTAGCGGGGGTCCAAGAGACCCAGTACTTC
TRBV7-2	TRBJ2-7	NA	NA	CASSWDGKSYEQYF	TGTGCCAGCTCCTGGGACGGCAAATCCTACGAGCAGTACTTC